This T cell receptor beta chain was obtained from a study of response to subunit inactivated influenza vaccine. TCRdb fed the RT-PCR reads into MiXCR, producing one record per CDR3 protein. The profile covers approximately 500,000 distinct CDR3 sequences, with 10% to 15% appearing a single time and about 12% taken by the ten largest. V lost 8 bases, J lost 0 bases, and 17 bases lay in between. The CDR3 has 16 residues. Germline CDR1 and CDR2: MNHNS and SASEGT. This clonotype appeared many times. No antigen is known for it. Study-level findings and limits: Every seasonal influenza vaccination brings in few new T cells, the authors suggested.

This sequence was found in a man in his fifties who received an inactivated influenza vaccine. This chain connects TRBV6-1 to TRBJ1-5, with D perhaps matching TRBD1 (6 bases). The source was PBMCs from blood, collected more than 35 days after vaccination. The CDR3 sequence: CASHPGGGLSNQPQHF. CDR3 nucleotides: TGTGCCAGCCATCCGGGAGGGGGACTTAGCAATCAGCCCCAGCATTTT.